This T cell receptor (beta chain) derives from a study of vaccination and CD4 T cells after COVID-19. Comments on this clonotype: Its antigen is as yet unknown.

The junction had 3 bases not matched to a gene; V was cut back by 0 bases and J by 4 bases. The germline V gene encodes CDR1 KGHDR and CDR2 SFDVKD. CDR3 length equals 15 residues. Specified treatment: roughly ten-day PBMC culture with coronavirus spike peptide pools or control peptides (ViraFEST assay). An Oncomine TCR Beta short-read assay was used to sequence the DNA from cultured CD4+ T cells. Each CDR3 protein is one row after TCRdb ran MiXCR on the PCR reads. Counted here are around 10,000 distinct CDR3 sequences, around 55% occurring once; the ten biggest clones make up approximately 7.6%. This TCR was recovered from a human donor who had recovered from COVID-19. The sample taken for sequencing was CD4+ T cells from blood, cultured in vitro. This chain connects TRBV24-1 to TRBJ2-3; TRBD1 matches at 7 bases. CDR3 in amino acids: CATSDLTTGADTQYF. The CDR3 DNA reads TGTGCCACCAGTGATTTGACTACAGGGGCAGATACGCAGTATTTT.